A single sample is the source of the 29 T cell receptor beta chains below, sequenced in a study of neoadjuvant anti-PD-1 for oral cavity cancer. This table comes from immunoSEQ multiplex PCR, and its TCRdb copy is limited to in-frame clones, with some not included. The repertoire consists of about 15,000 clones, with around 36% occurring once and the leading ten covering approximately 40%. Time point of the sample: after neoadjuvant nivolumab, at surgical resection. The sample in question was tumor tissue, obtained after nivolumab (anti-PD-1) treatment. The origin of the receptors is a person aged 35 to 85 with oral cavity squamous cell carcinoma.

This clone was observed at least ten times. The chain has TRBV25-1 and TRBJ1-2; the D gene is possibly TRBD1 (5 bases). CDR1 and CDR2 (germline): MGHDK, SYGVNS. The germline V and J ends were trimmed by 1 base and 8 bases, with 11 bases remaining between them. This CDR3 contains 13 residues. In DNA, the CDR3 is TGTGCCAGCAGTGAATCCTCGAGGGGCGGCTACACCTTC. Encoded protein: CASSESSRGGYTF.

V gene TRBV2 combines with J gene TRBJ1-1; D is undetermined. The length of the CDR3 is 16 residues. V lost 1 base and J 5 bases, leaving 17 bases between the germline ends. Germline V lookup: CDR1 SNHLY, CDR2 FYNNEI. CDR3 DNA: TGTGCCAGCAGTGAAGGGCAGGTGGGAAAAGAAACTGAAGCTTTCTTT. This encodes CASSEGQVGKETEAFF.

For the CDR3, the DNA is TGCGCCAGCAGCTTGTCCTTAAGCGTGAATGAAGCTTTCTTT. Its translation is CASSLSLSVNEAFF. The chain employs TRBV5-1 and TRBJ1-1; no firm D call. Between the trimmed V and J ends, which lost 1 base and 7 bases, there was a span of 14 bases. The CDR3 runs 14 residues. Germline-derived CDR1 and CDR2 are SGHRS and YFSETQ.

CDR3 in DNA: TGTGCCAGCAGTGGAGGGATAGTGAGGACCGGGGAGCTGTTTTTT. It specifies CASSGGIVRTGELFF. The chain is built from TRBV6-4 and TRBJ2-2, with a tentative D call TRBD2 (5 bases). Germline V gives CDR1 MRHNA, CDR2 SNTAGT. Trimming removed 4 bases from V and 5 bases from J, with 14 bases in between. The length of the CDR3 is 15 residues.

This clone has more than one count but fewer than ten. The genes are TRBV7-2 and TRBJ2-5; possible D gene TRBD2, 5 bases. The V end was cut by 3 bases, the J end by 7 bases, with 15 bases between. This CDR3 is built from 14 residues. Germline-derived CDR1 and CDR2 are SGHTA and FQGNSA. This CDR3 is CASSLERSPGTQYF. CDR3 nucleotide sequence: TGTGCCAGCAGCTTGGAGCGGAGCCCGGGGACCCAGTACTTC. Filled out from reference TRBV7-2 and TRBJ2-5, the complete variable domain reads GAGVSQSPSNKVTEKGKDVELRCDPISGHTALYWYRQSLGQGLEFLIYFQGNSAPDKSGLPSDRFSAERTGGSVSTLTIQRTQQEDSAVYLCASSLERSPGTQYFGPGTRLLVL.

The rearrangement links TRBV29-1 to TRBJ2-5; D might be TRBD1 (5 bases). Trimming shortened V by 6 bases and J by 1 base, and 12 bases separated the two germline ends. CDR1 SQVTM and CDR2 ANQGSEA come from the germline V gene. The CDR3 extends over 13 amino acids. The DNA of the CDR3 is TGCAGCGTCAAAGGGGCCCTCCAAGAGACCCAGTACTTC. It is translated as CSVKGALQETQYF.

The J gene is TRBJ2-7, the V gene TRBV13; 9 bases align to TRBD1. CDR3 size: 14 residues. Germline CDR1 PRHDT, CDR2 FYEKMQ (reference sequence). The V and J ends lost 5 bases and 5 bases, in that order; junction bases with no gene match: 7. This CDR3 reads CASSLIRDRDEQYF. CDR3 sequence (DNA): TGTGCCAGCAGCCTTATCCGGGACAGGGACGAGCAGTACTTC.

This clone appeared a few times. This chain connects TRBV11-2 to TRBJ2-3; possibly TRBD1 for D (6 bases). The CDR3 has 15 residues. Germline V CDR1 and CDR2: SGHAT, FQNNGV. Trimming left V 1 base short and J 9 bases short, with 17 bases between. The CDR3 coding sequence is TGTGCCAGCAGCTTAGCCCCAACCCAGGGGAGCACGCAGTATTTT. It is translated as CASSLAPTQGSTQYF.

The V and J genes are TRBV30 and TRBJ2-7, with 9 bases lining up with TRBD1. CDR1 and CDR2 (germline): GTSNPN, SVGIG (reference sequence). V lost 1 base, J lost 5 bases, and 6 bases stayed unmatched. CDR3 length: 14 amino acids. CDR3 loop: CAWSGGTGHHEQYF. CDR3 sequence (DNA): TGTGCCTGGAGTGGAGGGACAGGGCACCACGAGCAGTACTTC.

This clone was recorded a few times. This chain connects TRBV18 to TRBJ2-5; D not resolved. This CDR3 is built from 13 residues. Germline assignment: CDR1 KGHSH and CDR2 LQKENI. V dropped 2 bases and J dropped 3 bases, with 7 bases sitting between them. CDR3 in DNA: TGTGCCAGCTCACCAGTAAGCAAAGAGACCCAGTACTTC. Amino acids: CASSPVSKETQYF. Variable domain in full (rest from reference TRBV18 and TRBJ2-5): NAGVMQNPRHLVRRRGQEARLRCSPMKGHSHVYWYRQLPEEGLKFMVYLQKENIIDESGMPKERFSAEFPKEGPSILRIQQVVRGDSAAYFCASSPVSKETQYFGPGTRLLVL.

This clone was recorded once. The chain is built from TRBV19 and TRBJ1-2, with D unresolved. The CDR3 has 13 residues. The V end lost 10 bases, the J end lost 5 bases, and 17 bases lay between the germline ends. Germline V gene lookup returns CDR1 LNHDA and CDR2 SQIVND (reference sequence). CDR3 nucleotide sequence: TGTGCCACCGCGGAACAGTTGTTTTATGGCTACACCTTC. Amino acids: CATAEQLFYGYTF.

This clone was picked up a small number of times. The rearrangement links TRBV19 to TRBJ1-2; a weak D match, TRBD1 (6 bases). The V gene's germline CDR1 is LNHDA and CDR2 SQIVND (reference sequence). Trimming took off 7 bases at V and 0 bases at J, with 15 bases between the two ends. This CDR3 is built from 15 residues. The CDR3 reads CASTPNRVANYGYTF. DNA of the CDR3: TGTGCCAGTACTCCTAACAGGGTTGCTAACTATGGCTACACCTTC.

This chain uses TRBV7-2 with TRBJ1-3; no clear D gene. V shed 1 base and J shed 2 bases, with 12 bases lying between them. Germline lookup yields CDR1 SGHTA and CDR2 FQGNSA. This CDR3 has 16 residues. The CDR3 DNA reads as TGTGCCAGCAGCTTAGGACCTGTCCGGGCTGGAAACACCATATATTTT. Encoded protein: CASSLGPVRAGNTIYF.

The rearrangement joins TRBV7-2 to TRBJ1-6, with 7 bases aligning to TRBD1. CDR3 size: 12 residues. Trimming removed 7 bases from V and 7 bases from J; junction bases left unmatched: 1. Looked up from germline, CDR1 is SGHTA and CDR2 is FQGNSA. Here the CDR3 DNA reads TGTGCCAGCACACAGGGGAATTCACCCCTCCACTTT. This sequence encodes CASTQGNSPLHF.

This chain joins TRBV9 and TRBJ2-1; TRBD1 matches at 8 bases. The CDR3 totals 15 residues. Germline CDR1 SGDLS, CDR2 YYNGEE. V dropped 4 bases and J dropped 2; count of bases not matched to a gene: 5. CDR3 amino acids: CASSPGTGTYNEQFF. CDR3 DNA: TGTGCCAGCAGCCCCGGGACAGGAACCTACAATGAGCAGTTCTTC.

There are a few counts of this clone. The CDR3 DNA follows: TGTGCCAGCAGCTTACGGCGGGGCGGCGGGGGGGCAGCAGAGACCCAGTACTTC. This encodes CASSLRRGGGGAAETQYF. This chain uses TRBV7-2 with TRBJ2-5; 9 bases match TRBD2. CDR1 is SGHTA, CDR2 FQGNSA, per germline. This CDR3 region has 18 residues. The J segment lost 4 bases and the V segment lost 2 bases, leaving 14 bases of the junction unmatched.

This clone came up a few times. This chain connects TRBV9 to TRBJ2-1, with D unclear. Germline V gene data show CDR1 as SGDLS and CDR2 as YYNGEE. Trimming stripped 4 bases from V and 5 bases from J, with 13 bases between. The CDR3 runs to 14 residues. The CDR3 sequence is CASSWTYGNNEQFF. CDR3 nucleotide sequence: TGTGCCAGCAGCTGGACCTACGGCAACAATGAGCAGTTCTTC.

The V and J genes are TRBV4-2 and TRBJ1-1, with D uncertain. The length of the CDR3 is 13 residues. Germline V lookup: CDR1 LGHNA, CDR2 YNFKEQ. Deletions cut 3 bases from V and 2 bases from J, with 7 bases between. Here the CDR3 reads CASSQVDNTEAFF. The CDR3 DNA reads TGTGCCAGCAGCCAGGTAGACAACACTGAAGCTTTCTTT.

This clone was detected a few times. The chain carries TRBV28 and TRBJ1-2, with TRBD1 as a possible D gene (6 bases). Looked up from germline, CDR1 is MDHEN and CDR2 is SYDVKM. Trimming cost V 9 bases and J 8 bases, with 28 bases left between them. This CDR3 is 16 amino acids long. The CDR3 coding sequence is TGTGCCAGTTCGGGGGGCAGGCAAACGGAAATAACGGGCTACACCTTC. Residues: CASSGGRQTEITGYTF.

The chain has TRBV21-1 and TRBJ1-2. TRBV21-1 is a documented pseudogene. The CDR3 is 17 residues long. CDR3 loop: CASSESGVDESPYGYTF. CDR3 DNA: TGTGCCAGCAGCGAAAGCGGGGTGGACGAAAGCCCCTATGGCTACACCTTC.

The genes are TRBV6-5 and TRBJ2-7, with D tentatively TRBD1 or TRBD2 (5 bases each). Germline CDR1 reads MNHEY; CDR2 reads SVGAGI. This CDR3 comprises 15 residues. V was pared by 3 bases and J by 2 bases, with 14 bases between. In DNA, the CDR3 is TGTGCCAGCAGTTATCGGGGCGGGCAGACCTACGAGCAGTACTTC. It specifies CASSYRGGQTYEQYF.

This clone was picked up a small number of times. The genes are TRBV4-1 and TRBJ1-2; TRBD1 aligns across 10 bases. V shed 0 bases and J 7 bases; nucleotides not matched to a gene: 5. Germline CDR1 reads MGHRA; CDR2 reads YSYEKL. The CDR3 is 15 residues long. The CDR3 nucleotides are TGCGCCAGCAGCCAAGAACAGTGGACAGGGGGTGGCTACACCTTC. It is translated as CASSQEQWTGGGYTF.

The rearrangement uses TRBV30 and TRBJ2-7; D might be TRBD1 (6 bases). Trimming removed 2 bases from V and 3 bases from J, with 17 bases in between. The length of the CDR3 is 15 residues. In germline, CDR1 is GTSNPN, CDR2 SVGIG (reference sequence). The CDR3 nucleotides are TGTGCCTGGAGTCGACCCCAGGGGTCTGTCTACGAGCAGTACTTC. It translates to CAWSRPQGSVYEQYF.

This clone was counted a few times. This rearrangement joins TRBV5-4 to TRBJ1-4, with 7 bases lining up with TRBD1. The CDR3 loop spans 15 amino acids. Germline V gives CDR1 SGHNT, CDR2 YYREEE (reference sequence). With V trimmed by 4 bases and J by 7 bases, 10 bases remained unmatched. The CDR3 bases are TGTGCCAGCAGCCTTTCAGGGGGGGATCGTGAAAAACTGTTTTTT. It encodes CASSLSGGDREKLFF.

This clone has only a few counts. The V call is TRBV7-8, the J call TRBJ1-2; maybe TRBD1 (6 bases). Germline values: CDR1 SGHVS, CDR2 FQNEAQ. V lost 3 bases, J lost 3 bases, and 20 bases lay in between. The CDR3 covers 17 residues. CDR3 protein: CASSLWGQPEVDYGYTF. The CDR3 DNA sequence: TGTGCCAGCAGCTTGTGGGGACAACCCGAGGTGGACTATGGCTACACCTTC.

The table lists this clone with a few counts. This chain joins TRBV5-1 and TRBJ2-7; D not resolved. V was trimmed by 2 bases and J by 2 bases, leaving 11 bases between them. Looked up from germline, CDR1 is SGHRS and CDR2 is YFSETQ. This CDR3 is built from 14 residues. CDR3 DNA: TGCGCCAGCAGCTTCCCGGACCGGACCTACGAGCAGTACTTC. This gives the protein CASSFPDRTYEQYF.

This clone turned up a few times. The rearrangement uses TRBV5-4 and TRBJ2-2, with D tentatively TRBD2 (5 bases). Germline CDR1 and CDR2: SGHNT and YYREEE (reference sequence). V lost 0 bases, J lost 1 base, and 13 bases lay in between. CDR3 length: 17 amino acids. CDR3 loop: CASSLGGLGGNTGELFF. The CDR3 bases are TGTGCCAGCAGCTTGGGAGGCCTTGGAGGGAACACCGGGGAGCTGTTTTTT. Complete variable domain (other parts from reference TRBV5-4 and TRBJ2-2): ETGVTQSPTHLIKTRGQQVTLRCSSQSGHNTVSWYQQALGQGPQFIFQYYREEENGRGNFPPRFSGLQFPNYSSELNVNALELDDSALYLCASSLGGLGGNTGELFFGEGSRLTVL.

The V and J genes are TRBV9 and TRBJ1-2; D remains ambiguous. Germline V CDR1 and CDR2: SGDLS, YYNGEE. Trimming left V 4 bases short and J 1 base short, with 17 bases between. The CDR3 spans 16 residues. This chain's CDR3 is CASSPTPGANNYGYTF. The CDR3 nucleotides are TGTGCCAGCAGCCCAACCCCGGGAGCTAATAACTATGGCTACACCTTC.

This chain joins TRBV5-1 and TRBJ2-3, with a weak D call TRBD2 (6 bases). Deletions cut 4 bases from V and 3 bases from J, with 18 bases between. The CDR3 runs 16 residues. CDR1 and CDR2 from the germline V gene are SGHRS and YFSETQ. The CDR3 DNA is TGCGCCAGCAGCCGTCAGACTAGTTCGGCGACAGATACGCAGTATTTT. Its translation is CASSRQTSSATDTQYF.